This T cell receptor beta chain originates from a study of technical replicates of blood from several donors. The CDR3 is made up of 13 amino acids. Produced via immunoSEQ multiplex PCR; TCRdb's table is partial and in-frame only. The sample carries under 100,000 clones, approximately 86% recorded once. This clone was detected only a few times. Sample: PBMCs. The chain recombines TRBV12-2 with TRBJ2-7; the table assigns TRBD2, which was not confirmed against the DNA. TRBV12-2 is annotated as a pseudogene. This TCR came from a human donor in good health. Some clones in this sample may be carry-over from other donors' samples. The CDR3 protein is CASRSLSGYEQYF. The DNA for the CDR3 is TGTGCAAGTCGCTCTCTTAGCGGCTACGAGCAGTACTTC.